The present entry profiles one TCR beta chain with its context. CDR1 and CDR2 from the germline V gene are SQVTM and ANQGSEA. V was cut by 8 bases and J by 5 bases, with 15 bases left in between. This CDR3 has 12 residues. This record belongs to a study of blood T cell repertoires in COVID-19. Generated by immunoSEQ multiplex PCR, the TCRdb table keeps only in-frame clones and is missing some. The sample holds fewer than 500,000 clones; 75% to 90% are singletons and the top ten take approximately 4.5%. The receptor was isolated from a woman in her twenties or thirties with acute or convalescent COVID-19. The sequenced material came from peripheral blood. The chain couples TRBV29-1 to TRBJ2-5, with D perhaps matching TRBD2 (5 bases). CDR3 sequence (DNA): TGCAGCTCGCCTGGAGGTGGTGAGACCCAGTACTTC. This gives the protein CSSPGGGETQYF. Full variable domain (remainder filled in from reference TRBV29-1 and TRBJ2-5): SAVISQKPSRDICQRGTSLTIQCQVDSQVTMMFWYRQQPGQSLTLIATANQGSEATYESGFVIDKFPISRPNLTFSTLTVSNMSPEDSSIYLCSSPGGGETQYFGPGTRLLVL.